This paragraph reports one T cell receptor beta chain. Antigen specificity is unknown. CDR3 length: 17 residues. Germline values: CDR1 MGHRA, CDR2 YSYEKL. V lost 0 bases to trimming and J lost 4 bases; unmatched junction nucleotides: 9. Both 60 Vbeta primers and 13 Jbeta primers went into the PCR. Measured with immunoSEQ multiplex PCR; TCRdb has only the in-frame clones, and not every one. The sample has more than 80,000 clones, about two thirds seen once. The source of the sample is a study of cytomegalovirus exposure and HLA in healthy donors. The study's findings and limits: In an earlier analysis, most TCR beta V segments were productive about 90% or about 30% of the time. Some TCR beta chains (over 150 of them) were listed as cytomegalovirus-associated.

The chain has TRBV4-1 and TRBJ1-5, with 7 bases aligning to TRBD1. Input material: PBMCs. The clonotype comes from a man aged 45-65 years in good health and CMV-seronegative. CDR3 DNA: TGCGCCAGCAGCCAAGATAAGTTAGGGGGCGGGAATCAGCCCCAGCATTTT. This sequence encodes CASSQDKLGGGNQPQHF.